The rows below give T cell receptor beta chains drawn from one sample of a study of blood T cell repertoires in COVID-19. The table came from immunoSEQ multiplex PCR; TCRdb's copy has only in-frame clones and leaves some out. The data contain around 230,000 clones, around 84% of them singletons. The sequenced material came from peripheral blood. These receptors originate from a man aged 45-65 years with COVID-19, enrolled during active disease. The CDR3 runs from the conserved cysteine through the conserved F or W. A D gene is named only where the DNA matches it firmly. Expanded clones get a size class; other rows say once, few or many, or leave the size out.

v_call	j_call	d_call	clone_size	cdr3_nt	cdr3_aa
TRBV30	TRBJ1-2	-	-	TGTGCCTGGAGTCCGGGATTAAACTATGGCTACACCTTC	CAWSPGLNYGYTF
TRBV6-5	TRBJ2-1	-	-	TGTGCCAGCAGTTTCTTTTCGGCGGATTACAATGAGCAGTTCTTC	CASSFFSADYNEQFF
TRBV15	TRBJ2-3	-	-	TGTGCCACCAGCAGGGCCCGGTGGGGGGGGGCCTCAGATACGCAGTATTTT	CATSRARWGGASDTQYF
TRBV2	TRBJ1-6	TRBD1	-	TGTGCCAGCAGTGGGGGGACAGGGAACCCACGTTCACCCCTCCACTTT	CASSGGTGNPRSPLHF
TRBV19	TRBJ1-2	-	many	TGTGCCAGTAGGGGAGTATTCCCCCCCTATGGCTACACCTTC	CASRGVFPPYGYTF
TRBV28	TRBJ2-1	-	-	TGTGCCAGCAGTTCCCCCGAGATGTTTAGTGAGCAGTTCTTC	CASSSPEMFSEQFF
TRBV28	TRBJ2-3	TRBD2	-	TGTGCCAGCACCCATGAGGGCGGGAGGGACACAGATACGCAGTATTTT	CASTHEGGRDTDTQYF
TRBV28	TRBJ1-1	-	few	TGTGCCGCCCAGGAGGCCCCGAACACTGAAGCTTTCTTT	CAAQEAPNTEAFF
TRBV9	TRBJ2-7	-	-	TGTGCCAGCAGCGTAGCAGGGTCGTCACCGAGGGAGCAGTACTTC	CASSVAGSSPREQYF
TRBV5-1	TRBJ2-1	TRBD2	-	TGCGCCAGCAGCCCAACTAGCGGGAGGGATAATGAGCAGTTCTTC	CASSPTSGRDNEQFF
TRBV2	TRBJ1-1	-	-	TGTGCCAGCAGTGAAACAGGGTTTATGAACACTGAAGCTTTCTTT	CASSETGFMNTEAFF
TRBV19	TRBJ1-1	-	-	TGTGCCAGTAGCCTTCGGGGTCTTGAAGCTTTCTTT	CASSLRGLEAFF
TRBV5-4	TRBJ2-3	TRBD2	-	TGTGCCAGCAGCTTGCGGAGAGGCGGGGGGATGATAGATACGCAGTATTTT	CASSLRRGGGMIDTQYF
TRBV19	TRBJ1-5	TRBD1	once	TGTGCCAGTAGTATGGTTACCAGCGGGACAGGGGGGAATCAGCCCCAGCATTTT	CASSMVTSGTGGNQPQHF
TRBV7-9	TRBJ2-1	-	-	TGTGCCAGCAGCCTGGGAGGGACAGGCTCCTACAATGAGCAGTTCTTC	CASSLGGTGSYNEQFF
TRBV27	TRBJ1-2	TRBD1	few	TGTGCCAGCAGTGCAGGGGGTTACTATGGCTACACCTTC	CASSAGGYYGYTF
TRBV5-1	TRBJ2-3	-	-	TGCGCCAGCAGCCCCGGGACTCGGAGGGCAGATACGCAGTATTTT	CASSPGTRRADTQYF
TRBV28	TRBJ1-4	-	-	TGTGCCAGCAGTCCCCGGGTTGGCCGGGGGGACGAAAAACTGTTTTTT	CASSPRVGRGDEKLFF
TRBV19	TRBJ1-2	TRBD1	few	TGTGCCAGTAGCCGGCCCTGGGACAGGGCCTATGGCTACACCTTC	CASSRPWDRAYGYTF
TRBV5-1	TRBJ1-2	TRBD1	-	TGCGCCAGCAGCCCCACGACAGGGCAGGGCGGAGGCTACACCTTC	CASSPTTGQGGGYTF
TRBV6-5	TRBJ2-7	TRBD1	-	TGTGCCAGTGACCCAGGGGGCGGCTACTACGAGCAGTACTTC	CASDPGGGYYEQYF
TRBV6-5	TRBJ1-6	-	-	TGTGCCAGCAGTCCGACATTGCAGGGGTCCCTCCACTTT	CASSPTLQGSLHF
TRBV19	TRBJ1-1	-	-	TGTGCCAGTAGCGACCGACAGGCGGTGAGTTATGAAGCTTTCTTT	CASSDRQAVSYEAFF
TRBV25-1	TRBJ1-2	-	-	TGTGCCAGCAGTGATTATGGGGCGCAAAGCTACACCTTC	CASSDYGAQSYTF
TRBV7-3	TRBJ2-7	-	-	TGTGCCAGCAGCTTAAGCGGACAAGGTCGTTACGAGCAGTACTTC	CASSLSGQGRYEQYF
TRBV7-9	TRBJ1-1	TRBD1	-	TGTGCCAGCAGCTTACAGGGGGCTGACACTGAAGCTTTCTTT	CASSLQGADTEAFF
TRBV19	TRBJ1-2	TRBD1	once	TGTGCCAGTACCCCGACAGGGGGCTCTCCCGGCTACACCTTC	CASTPTGGSPGYTF
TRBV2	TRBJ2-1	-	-	TGTGCCAGCAGTGCAGATGGGCAAATTTACAATGAGCAGTTCTTC	CASSADGQIYNEQFF
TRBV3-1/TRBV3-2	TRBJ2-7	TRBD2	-	TGTGCCAGCAGCCACGGGGGGGCTAGCGGGGATAAAGGGCAGTACTTC	CASSHGGASGDKGQYF
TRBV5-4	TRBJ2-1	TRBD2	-	TGTGCCAGCAGCTTGGATAGCGGGGACTACAATGAGCAGTTCTTC	CASSLDSGDYNEQFF
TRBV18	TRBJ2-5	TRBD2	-	TGTGCCAGCTCACCGGGACTAGATTGGGAGACCCAGTACTTC	CASSPGLDWETQYF
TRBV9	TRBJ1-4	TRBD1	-	TGTGCCAGCAGCTTCCTGACAGGGGGGGATGAAAAACTGTTTTTT	CASSFLTGGDEKLFF
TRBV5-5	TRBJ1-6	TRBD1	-	TGTGCCAGCAGCTTGTCTCGAACAGGGGCCCCATCCTATAATTCACCCCTCCACTTT	CASSLSRTGAPSYNSPLHF
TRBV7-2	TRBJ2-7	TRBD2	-	TGTGCCAGCAGCCTACCGGGACTAGTGGCCTACGAGCAGTACTTC	CASSLPGLVAYEQYF
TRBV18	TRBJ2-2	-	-	TGTGCCAGCTCACCTGGCAGGGCCTACACCGGGGAGCTGTTTTTT	CASSPGRAYTGELFF
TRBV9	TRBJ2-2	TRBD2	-	TGTGCCAGCAGCCATAACCGGGGGGGTGACACCGGGGAGCTGTTTTTT	CASSHNRGGDTGELFF
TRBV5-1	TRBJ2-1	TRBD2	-	TGCGCCAGCAGCTTCCCGGGACTAGCGGATTCTACACCAACCTACAATGAGCAGTTCTTC	CASSFPGLADSTPTYNEQFF
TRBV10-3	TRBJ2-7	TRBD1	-	TGTGCCATCAGTGGACCGGGACAGGGGGTTTACGAGCAGTACTTC	CAISGPGQGVYEQYF
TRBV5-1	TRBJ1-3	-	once	TGCGCCAGCAGCCCCGGGGAACCTGGAAACACCATATATTTT	CASSPGEPGNTIYF
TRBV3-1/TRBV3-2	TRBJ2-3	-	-	TGTGCCAGCAGCCAAGCGTCGGTGTCGGGTACGCAGTATTTT	CASSQASVSGTQYF
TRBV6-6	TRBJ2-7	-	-	TGTGCCAGCAGTTATTCGACAGTCTACGAGCAGTACTTC	CASSYSTVYEQYF
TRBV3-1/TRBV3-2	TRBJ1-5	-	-	TGTGCCAGCAGTGCGGGGGCGCAGCCCCAGCATTTT	CASSAGAQPQHF